The 24 T cell receptor beta chains below come from one sample, sequenced in a study of beta chain features in type 1 diabetes. Whole-study results and caveats: Significant though moderate, a shortening of TCRB CDR3s appeared in all four CD4+ subsets of Type 1 diabetes patients.

Their target antigens are unknown. TCRB transcripts that were expressed got sequenced, as all of the isolated RNA had been reverse transcribed. Measured with immunoSEQ multiplex PCR; TCRdb has only the in-frame clones, and not every one. In the table there are 300,000 to 400,000 clones, around 8.5% of which are singletons. The sequencing input was central memory CD4+ T cells from blood. The receptor set was obtained from a man aged 25 to 40 with type 1 diabetes.

This clone was counted between two and nine times. The chain couples TRBV7-2 to TRBJ1-2; unclear D gene. CDR1 and CDR2 from the germline V gene are SGHTA and FQGNSA. The CDR3 runs to 14 residues. The ends were cut back, 2 bases at V and 4 bases at J, with 11 bases in the middle. CDR3 DNA: TGTGCCAGCAGCTTAAGGCAGTACGGCTATGGCTACACCTTC. Translating gives CASSLRQYGYGYTF.

Remarks on this clone: Relative to the germline gene, one junction end is altered; a read error may explain this. The J gene is TRBJ1-2, the V gene TRBV10-3; D uncertain. The CDR3 is 12 residues long. CDR1 ENHRY and CDR2 SYGVKD come from the germline V gene. The CDR3 nucleotides read TGTGCCAGCAGTTTCTCGGAATCTGGCTACACCTTC. This encodes CASSFSESGYTF.

This clone was observed a few times. V is TRBV18 and J is TRBJ2-7; D unclear. Germline CDR1 KGHSH, CDR2 LQKENI. The V and J ends lost 3 bases and 3 bases respectively, with 21 bases between them. The CDR3 is 17 residues long. In nucleotides, the CDR3 is TGTGCCAGCTCACCCCTCCCTCTAAGGGCGTTAAACTACGAGCAGTACTTC. It codes for CASSPLPLRALNYEQYF. The full variable domain, its missing parts supplied by reference TRBV18 and TRBJ2-7, is NAGVMQNPRHLVRRRGQEARLRCSPMKGHSHVYWYRQLPEEGLKFMVYLQKENIIDESGMPKERFSAEFPKEGPSILRIQQVVRGDSAAYFCASSPLPLRALNYEQYFGPGTRLTVT.

This clone was recorded many times. Other nucleotide sequences from this sample produce the same CDR3. The chain combines TRBV18 with TRBJ1-3; D is undetermined. The CDR3 loop spans 15 amino acids. Trimming removed 3 bases from V and 0 bases from J, with 9 bases in between. Germline-derived CDR1 and CDR2 are KGHSH and LQKENI. The CDR3 region is CASSPTGHSGNTIYF. The CDR3 region has the DNA TGTGCCAGCTCACCCACGGGTCACTCTGGAAACACCATATATTTT.

This clone has only a few counts. The chain couples TRBV14 to TRBJ1-3, with a tentative D call TRBD1 (5 bases). CDR1 and CDR2 (germline): SGHDN, FVKESK. V lost 5 bases to trimming and J lost 2 bases, with 10 bases between them. This CDR3 contains 14 residues. This CDR3 is CASSAGIPGNTIYF. In DNA form, the CDR3 reads TGTGCCAGCAGCGCAGGGATCCCTGGAAACACCATATATTTT.

This sequence joins TRBV30 and TRBJ1-1; D remains unclear. The germline gives CDR1 GTSNPN, CDR2 SVGIG (reference sequence). CDR3 length: 12 amino acids. Trimming took off 4 bases at V and 1 base at J, with 7 bases between the two ends. The CDR3 here is CAWTQSNTEAFF. CDR3 in DNA: TGTGCCTGGACCCAGTCGAACACTGAAGCTTTCTTT.

This clone was seen a few times. The V gene is TRBV2, the J gene TRBJ1-5; no clear D. Deletions cut 6 bases from V and 4 bases from J, with 13 bases between. Germline CDR1 SNHLY, CDR2 FYNNEI. The CDR3 runs to 14 residues. CDR3 in amino acids: CASREDRLNQPQHF. The CDR3 DNA reads as TGTGCCAGCAGAGAGGACCGATTAAATCAGCCCCAGCATTTT.

The chain joins TRBV25-1 to TRBJ1-3; D may be TRBD1 (6 bases). From germline, CDR1 is MGHDK and CDR2 SYGVNS. The CDR3 covers 14 residues. Trimming stripped 5 bases from V and 4 bases from J, with 12 bases between. The CDR3 sequence: CASSTGLGGNTIYF. CDR3 in DNA: TGTGCCAGCAGTACAGGGTTGGGAGGAAACACCATATATTTT.

This clone was recorded at least ten times. V usage is TRBV6-6 and J usage is TRBJ1-2; 9 bases are a match to TRBD1. Germline loops: CDR1 MNHNY, CDR2 SVGAGI (reference sequence). There are 14 residues in the CDR3. V shed 2 bases and J 4 bases; nucleotides not matched to a gene: 2. CDR3 DNA: TGTGCCAGCAGTTACGGGACAGGGAGCTATGGCTACACCTTC. Its translation is CASSYGTGSYGYTF.

V and J are TRBV2 and TRBJ1-2; D is undetermined. The CDR3 is 12 residues long. V dropped 6 bases and J dropped 7 bases, with 12 bases sitting between them. Per germline, CDR1 SNHLY and CDR2 FYNNEI. The CDR3 region has the DNA TGTGCCAGCAGAGGAGAGGGTAGTGGCTACACCTTC. Translated, it gives CASRGEGSGYTF.

This clone was observed a handful of times. This sequence joins TRBV2 and TRBJ2-7; D possibly corresponds to TRBD1 (6 bases). The CDR3 is made up of 12 amino acids. The V gene lost 6 bases and the J gene lost 1 base, with 7 bases spanning the gap. The V gene's germline CDR1 is SNHLY and CDR2 FYNNEI. CDR3 nucleotides: TGTGCCAGCAGCGGACAGTCCTACGAGCAGTACTTC. This translates into CASSGQSYEQYF.

On this clone itself: Other DNA sequences in the sample encode the same CDR3. The chain is built from TRBV6-5 and TRBJ2-7; D is unclear. Deletions cut 8 bases from V and 0 bases from J, with 11 bases between. CDR3 length equals 13 residues. Germline V CDR1 and CDR2: MNHEY, SVGAGI. The CDR3 coding sequence is TGTGCCAGCGCTGGACCATCCTCCTACGAGCAGTACTTC. The encoded protein is CASAGPSSYEQYF.

This clone was counted between two and nine times. J is TRBJ2-7 and V is TRBV28, with D hard to call. The CDR3 spans 15 residues. The germline V gene encodes CDR1 MDHEN and CDR2 SYDVKM. V shed 6 bases and J shed 3 bases, with 18 bases lying between them. CDR3 region: CASSRTEGLYYEQYF. The DNA for the CDR3 is TGTGCCAGCAGCCGAACGGAAGGCCTGTACTACGAGCAGTACTTC.

This clone was observed a handful of times. The DNA for the CDR3 is TGCGCCAGCAGTCAACTTAAGAATAGCAATCAGCCCCAGCATTTT. The encoded protein is CASSQLKNSNQPQHF. This chain links TRBV23-1 with TRBJ1-5; D not certain. TRBV23-1 counts as an open reading frame of uncertain function. V was trimmed by 2 bases and J by 0 bases, leaving 8 bases between them. The CDR3 consists of 15 residues.

The chain joins TRBV15 to TRBJ2-5; D not certain. V was shortened by 5 bases and J by 1 base, with 8 bases between the two germline ends. The CDR3 extends over 13 amino acids. Germline-derived CDR1 and CDR2 are LNHNV and YYDKDF (reference sequence). Here the CDR3 reads CATSRRGQETQYF. CDR3 bases: TGTGCCACCAGCCGACGAGGCCAAGAGACCCAGTACTTC. The full variable domain, in which reference TRBV15 and TRBJ2-5 provide the parts outside the CDR3, is DAMVIQNPRYQVTQFGKPVTLSCSQTLNHNVMYWYQQKSSQAPKLLFHYYDKDFNNEADTPDNFQSRRPNTSFCFLDIRSPGLGDTAMYLCATSRRGQETQYFGPGTRLLVL.

In its sample, this clone was seen a few times. This rearrangement joins TRBV28 to TRBJ1-1; 7 bases agree with TRBD1. J was trimmed by 3 bases and V by 5 bases; bases with no gene match: 9. The CDR3 sequence is 15 residues long. The V gene's germline CDR1 is MDHEN and CDR2 SYDVKM. CDR3 protein: CASSEGAGADTEAFF. CDR3 DNA sequence: TGTGCCAGCAGTGAGGGGGCAGGGGCGGACACTGAAGCTTTCTTT.

J is TRBJ2-3 and V is TRBV18, with unresolved D. Trimming took off 3 bases at V and 2 bases at J, with 6 bases between the two ends. The CDR3 totals 13 residues. The V gene's germline CDR1 is KGHSH and CDR2 LQKENI. In DNA, the CDR3 is TGTGCCAGCTCACCGGGCACCACAGATACGCAGTATTTT. It translates to CASSPGTTDTQYF.

There are a few counts of this clone. The rearrangement links TRBV2 to TRBJ1-6; D may be TRBD1 (5 bases). This CDR3 comprises 15 residues. V lost 6 bases and J 7 bases, leaving 16 bases between the germline ends. CDR1 and CDR2 (germline): SNHLY, FYNNEI. CDR3 sequence: CASRHRDGKNSPLHF. The DNA for the CDR3 is TGTGCCAGCAGGCACCGGGACGGAAAGAATTCACCCCTCCACTTT.

The rearrangement joins TRBV19 to TRBJ1-5; the D gene is possibly TRBD1 (6 bases). Trimming stripped 1 base from V and 7 bases from J, with 14 bases between. CDR3 size: 15 residues. CDR1 and CDR2 (germline): LNHDA, SQIVND (reference sequence). CDR3 sequence: CASSIVQGWRQPQHF. CDR3 coding DNA: TGTGCCAGTAGTATAGTGCAGGGGTGGCGGCAGCCCCAGCATTTT.

This clone has just a few counts. V usage is TRBV5-1 and J usage is TRBJ1-6; maybe TRBD1 (6 bases). V lost 0 bases and J 6 bases, leaving 16 bases between the germline ends. CDR1 and CDR2 (germline): SGHRS, YFSETQ. CDR3 length: 17 amino acids. Here the CDR3 reads CASSLVGPQGGNSPLHF. The CDR3 coding sequence is TGCGCCAGCAGCTTGGTGGGCCCACAGGGTGGTAATTCACCCCTCCACTTT.

This CDR3 is CASSLGVAGGETQYF. The CDR3, as DNA: TGTGCCAGCAGTTTGGGGGTAGCGGGAGGCGAGACCCAGTACTTC. The chain uses TRBV27 and TRBJ2-5, with 10 bases fitting TRBD2. The CDR3 is 15 amino acids. Germline lookup yields CDR1 MNHEY and CDR2 SMNVEV (reference sequence). With 3 bases clipped from V and 5 bases from J, the junction kept 6 bases outside the gene matches.

Only a few counts were recorded for this clone. The V and J genes are TRBV9 and TRBJ2-1, with 13 bases identical to TRBD2. Per the germline V gene, CDR1 is SGDLS and CDR2 is YYNGEE. The CDR3 extends over 14 amino acids. Trimming took 4 bases from V and 9 from J; bases not matched to a gene: 4. CDR3 loop: CASSQLAGGGEQFF. CDR3 bases: TGTGCCAGCAGCCAACTAGCGGGGGGGGGTGAGCAGTTCTTC. Combining the CDR3 with reference TRBV9 and TRBJ2-1 gives the whole variable domain DSGVTQTPKHLITATGQRVTLRCSPRSGDLSVYWYQQSLDQGLQFLIQYYNGEERAKGNILERFSAQQFPDLHSELNLSSLELGDSALYFCASSQLAGGGEQFFGPGTRLTVL.

This clone was seen more than once but under ten times. CDR3 sequence reads: CASSPGVTSTDTQYF. In DNA, the CDR3 is TGTGCCAGCAGTCCGGGAGTTACTAGCACAGATACGCAGTATTTT. The gene calls are TRBV28 and TRBJ2-3; D might be TRBD2 (6 bases). V was shortened by 5 bases and J by 0 bases, with 12 bases between the two germline ends. This CDR3 is built from 15 residues. CDR1 MDHEN and CDR2 SYDVKM come from the germline V gene. The variable domain in full, completed from reference TRBV28 and TRBJ2-3, reads DVKVTQSSRYLVKRTGEKVFLECVQDMDHENMFWYRQDPGLGLRLIYFSYDVKMKEKGDIPEGYSVSREKKERFSLILESASTNQTSMYLCASSPGVTSTDTQYFGPGTRLTVL.

The rearrangement uses TRBV7-8 and TRBJ2-4; a weak D match, TRBD2 (5 bases). This CDR3 contains 14 residues. Trimming took 2 bases from V and 7 from J, leaving 12 bases between them. The V gene's germline CDR1 is SGHVS and CDR2 FQNEAQ. CDR3 in DNA: TGTGCCAGCAGCTTAAGGGAGACGGAGAACATTCAGTACTTC. Its protein product is CASSLRETENIQYF.